This T cell receptor beta chain appears in the sequencing data of a study of T cells in Graves' hyperthyroidism and ophthalmopathy (dated by TCRdb to between 2018 and 2021). A note on the overall study: Peripheral blood samples were taken at the time of initial diagnosis, prior to any treatment. To identify distinguishing TCR V-J signatures, a discovery cohort of 100 or so patients was used, comprising some 45 with Graves' ophthalmopathy and around 60 with stable Graves' hyperthyroidism. TCR Vbeta CDR3 sequencing of 135 peripheral blood samples (43 ophthalmopathy, about 75 hyperthyroidism and roughly 17 progressor patients) is reported in the paper. In roughly six Graves' hyperthyroidism patients, the study also compared T-cell repertoires from thyroid tissue with T-cell repertoires from blood. For training and testing, the 100 or so patients in the discovery cohort were randomly divided in a 7:3 ratio. Once sampling was done, hyperthyroidism patients were given methimazole at a starting dose of 30 mg daily, whereas ophthalmopathy patients were given high-dose intravenous methylprednisolone. Whether ophthalmopathy could be predicted prospectively was tested in an independent validation cohort made up of about 18 hyperthyroidism patients plus 17 patients who later progressed to ophthalmopathy.

Stable Graves' hyperthyroidism was defined as no progression to ophthalmopathy during 18 months of follow-up. The hyperthyroidism patients were between 18 and 65 years old and newly diagnosed, with a disease duration of less than 2 months. Any patient with an uncontrolled infection, another autoimmune disease, pregnancy or lactation was excluded. Clinical symptoms, serum thyroxine and TRAb, thyroid ultrasound, and orbital computed tomography formed the basis for the diagnoses. PBMCs were isolated from more than 8 ml of fresh peripheral blood by Ficoll-Paque density gradient centrifugation. Trizol reagent was used to extract total RNA, and RNA quality was then checked on an Agilent 2100 Bioanalyzer. General study outcomes and caveats: A model built on a 13 V-J signature distinguished ophthalmopathy from stable hyperthyroidism, reaching around 87% sensitivity and 81.08% specificity in cross-validation and 80%/75% in testing. Most expanded thyroid clonotypes (frequency above 0.001) were also found in blood, which suggests that blood repertoires may mirror thyroid immune responses. No statistical method was used to set the sample size in advance, and investigators knew the group allocation. In validation, progression to ophthalmopathy was predicted by the model with roughly 69% sensitivity and around 75% specificity, a median of approximately 6.5 months before onset.

V is shortened by 6 bases, J by 1 base, and the region joining them spans 15 bases. The CDR3 has 15 amino acids, counting the end cysteine and phenylalanine. CDR3 DNA only is kept here, 45 bases in frame from base 1. Looking up the germline V gene yields CDR1 MDHEN and CDR2 SYDVKM. The TCR beta CDR3 regions were amplified from the RNA transcripts. For the first round of RT-PCR on the TCR CDR3, the HTBI primer set was used together with the Qiagen OneStep RT-PCR kit. Libraries were constructed in a second round of multiplex PCR, after which size selection and purification were performed. The libraries were sequenced on an Illumina HiSeq2000 using paired-end 100 bp reads. As for how the authors treated the data: Raw data were processed with SOAPnuke, discarding reads with adapters, uncalled bases, mean Phred below 15, or no exact constant-primer or identifier match. COPE v1.2.5 was used to merge high-quality paired reads, and clonotypes were defined as unique nucleotide sequences. MiTCR v1.1 was used to align the clonotypes against IMGT TRBV, TRBD and TRBJ reference segments. The analysis was restricted to V-J combinations with a frequency above 0.0001, which together covered 99.2% of the repertoires. A TCS score was defined as the ratio of F50 (clonal expansion) to E x V (chaos), with BLOSUM62-based TCRdist applied between CDR3 peptides within each V-J. Welch's t-statistics and random forest reduced 450 to 600 V-J features to 13, which were used in a naive Bayes classifier (R e1071). TCRdb itself trimmed the public reads at Q25 with fastp, ran MiXCR and retained productive beta chains. Rows merge per CDR3 protein into single entries with the most common DNA and genes. The V and J calls follow TCRdb's processing rather than the paper's. This sample gives 300,000 to 350,000 distinct CDR3 sequences in total; roughly a fifth of them show up just once. The ten largest account for over 45% of the sample.

About this clonotype: Its antigen is currently not known. No base qualities exist here, and no much larger clone lies one base off it.

The material sequenced was blood. The receptor was isolated from a woman aged 50 to 60 with Graves' hyperthyroidism. This chain is built from TRBV28 and TRBJ1-1, and the D gene may be TRBD1, 5 bases matching. CDR3 loop: CASRVMAGSNTEAFF. The bases read TGTGCCAGCAGAGTCATGGCAGGGTCGAACACTGAAGCTTTCTTT.